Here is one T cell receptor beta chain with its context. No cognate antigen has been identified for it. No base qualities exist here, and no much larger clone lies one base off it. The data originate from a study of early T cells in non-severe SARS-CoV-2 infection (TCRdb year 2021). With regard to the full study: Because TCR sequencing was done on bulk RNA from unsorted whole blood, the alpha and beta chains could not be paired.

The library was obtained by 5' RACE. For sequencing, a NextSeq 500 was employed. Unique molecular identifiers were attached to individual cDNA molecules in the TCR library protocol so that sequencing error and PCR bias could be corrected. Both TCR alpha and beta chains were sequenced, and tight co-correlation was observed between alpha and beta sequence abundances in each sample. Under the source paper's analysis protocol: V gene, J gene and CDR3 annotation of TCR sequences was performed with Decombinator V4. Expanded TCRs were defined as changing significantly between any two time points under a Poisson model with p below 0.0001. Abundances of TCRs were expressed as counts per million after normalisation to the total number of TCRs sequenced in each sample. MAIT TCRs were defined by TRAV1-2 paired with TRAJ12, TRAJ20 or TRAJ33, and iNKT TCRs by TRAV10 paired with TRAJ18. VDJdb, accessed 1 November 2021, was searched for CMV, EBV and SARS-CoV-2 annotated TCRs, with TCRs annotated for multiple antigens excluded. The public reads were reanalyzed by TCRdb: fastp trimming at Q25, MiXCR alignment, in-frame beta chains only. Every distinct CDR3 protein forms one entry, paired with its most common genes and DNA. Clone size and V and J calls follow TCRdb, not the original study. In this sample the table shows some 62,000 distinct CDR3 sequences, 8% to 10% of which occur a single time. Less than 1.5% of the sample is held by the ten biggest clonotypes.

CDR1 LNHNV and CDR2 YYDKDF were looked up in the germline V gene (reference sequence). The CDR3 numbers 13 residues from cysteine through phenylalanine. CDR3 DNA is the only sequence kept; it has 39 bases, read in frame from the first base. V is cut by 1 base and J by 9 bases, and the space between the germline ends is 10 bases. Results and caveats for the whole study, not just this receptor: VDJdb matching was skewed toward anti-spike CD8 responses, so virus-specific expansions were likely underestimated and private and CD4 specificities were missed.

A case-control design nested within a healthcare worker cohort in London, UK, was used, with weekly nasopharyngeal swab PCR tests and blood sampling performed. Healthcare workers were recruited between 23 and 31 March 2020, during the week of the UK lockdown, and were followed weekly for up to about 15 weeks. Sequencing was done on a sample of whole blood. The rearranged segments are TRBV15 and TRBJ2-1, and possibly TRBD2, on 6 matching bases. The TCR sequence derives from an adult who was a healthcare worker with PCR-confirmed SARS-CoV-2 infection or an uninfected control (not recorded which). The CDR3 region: CATSRGQGGEQFF. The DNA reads TGTGCCACCAGCAGAGGCCAGGGAGGTGAGCAGTTCTTC.